The rows below give T cell receptor beta chains drawn from one sample of a study of CD8 T cells in ankylosing spondylitis. One entry per CDR3 protein, called by TCRdb with MiXCR from the 5' RACE reads. The sample includes about 340,000 distinct CDR3 sequences, about 15% seen only once; the top ten take 1.1%. Sequenced material: blood, either unsorted or a sorted T cell fraction (not recorded which). The source of these receptors is a male donor with ankylosing spondylitis or in good health (not recorded which). Both conserved end residues are trimmed from each CDR3.

>TRBJ1-1|TRBV29-1
SVEGKNTEAF
>TRBJ2-6|TRBV5-1
ASSFSGSPGANVLT
>TRBJ1-5|TRBV6-2/TRBV6-3
ASRTLEPQH
>TRBJ2-2|TRBV18
ASSPPSTGGQTGELF
>TRBJ1-2|TRBV5-1
ASTAEGARGYT
>TRBJ1-1|TRBV5-1
ASSPAGQLNTEAF
>TRBJ1-1|TRBV5-1
ASSLEPNTEAF
>TRBJ2-1|TRBV5-1
ASSLPGTRINEQF
>TRBJ1-1|TRBV11-3
ASTLGTSINTEAF
>TRBJ2-4|TRBV10-3
AISGRDTENIQY
>TRBJ2-3|TRBV5-1
ASSPGLAGAGPPDTQY
>TRBJ2-1|TRBV29-1
SAGDRRYNEQF
>TRBJ2-5|TRBV5-6
ASSLVSGFETQY
>TRBJ2-1|TRBV7-9
ASSLILKVVNEQF
>TRBJ2-3|TRBV5-1
ASSSTGARVTDTQY
>TRBJ2-2|TRBV6-6
ASSYPTPGELF
>TRBJ1-2|TRBV7-9
ASSFNWDYGYT
>TRBJ2-7|TRBV7-2
ASSSPFGGQQY
>TRBJ2-1|TRBV5-1
ASSFIPGGASDEQF
>TRBJ2-1|TRBV20-1
SARDRLAGGNEQF
>TRBJ2-1|TRBV12-3/TRBV12-4
ASRLAGGSYNEQF
>TRBJ1-5|TRBV6-6
ASSQQARPQH
>TRBJ2-2|TRBV5-6
ASSQYQGTGELF
>TRBJ2-1|TRBV11-3
ASSLDIREGNEQF
>TRBJ1-4|TRBV20-1
SAGGPGNEKLF
>TRBJ2-1|TRBV5-1
ASSLVEVGTANEQF
>TRBJ2-3|TRBV3-1
ASSQGKGDTQY
>TRBJ2-7|TRBV4-1
ASSQEPLASGVTYEQY
>TRBJ2-3|TRBV5-1
ASSLAGIGTDTQY
>TRBJ1-1|TRBV12-3/TRBV12-4
ASSYQGTGLNTEAF
>TRBJ2-3|TRBV4-2
ASSQVRSGHDSTDTQY
>TRBJ2-5|TRBV7-8
ASIQGGETQY
>TRBJ2-1|TRBV29-1
SVAGFGGLGGEQL
>TRBJ2-2|TRBV7-6
ASSPQAWTGDTGELF
>TRBJ2-2|TRBV5-1
ASSTPTVYTGELF
>TRBJ2-3|TRBV6-2/TRBV6-3
ASSYGQGGSTDTQY
>TRBJ1-2|TRBV5-1
ASSSDRYGYT
>TRBJ1-1|TRBV20-1
SASGGRTEAF
>TRBJ2-3|TRBV24-1
ATSDGTGNADTQY
>TRBJ1-4|TRBV5-4
ASSPGQGITNEKLF
>TRBJ2-5|TRBV29-1
SVLSGGLQETQY
>TRBJ2-7|TRBV2
ASSAEAHYEQY
>TRBJ2-1|TRBV7-7
ASSPRLAGGSDEQF
>TRBJ2-3|TRBV10-3
AISDLQGGTDTQY
>TRBJ1-1|TRBV28
ASSLIRGKTEAF
>TRBJ2-3|TRBV11-2
ASTQAGYSTDTQY
>TRBJ2-1|TRBV5-1
ASSSLQDNEQF
>TRBJ1-4|TRBV6-5
ASSLGDSKSEKLF
>TRBJ1-4|TRBV5-1
ASSSSRLGEKLF
>TRBJ2-3|TRBV15
ATSSSYGTDTQY
>TRBJ2-1|TRBV30
ARGSGGDYNEQF
>TRBJ2-1|TRBV4-1
ASSQEASGISGEQF
>TRBJ2-5|TRBV18
ASSPRWTSGTEETQY
>TRBJ2-7|TRBV12-3/TRBV12-4
ASSLARGGGAQGAYEQY